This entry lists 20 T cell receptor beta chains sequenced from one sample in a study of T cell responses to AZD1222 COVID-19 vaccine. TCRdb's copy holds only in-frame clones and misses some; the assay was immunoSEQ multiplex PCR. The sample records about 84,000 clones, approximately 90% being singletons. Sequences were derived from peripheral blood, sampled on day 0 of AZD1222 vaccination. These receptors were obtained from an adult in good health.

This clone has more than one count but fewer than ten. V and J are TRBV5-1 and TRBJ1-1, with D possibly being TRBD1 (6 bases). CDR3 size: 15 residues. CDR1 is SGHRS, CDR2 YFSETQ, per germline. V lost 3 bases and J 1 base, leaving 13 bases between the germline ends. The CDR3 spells CASSSRTVSNTEAFF. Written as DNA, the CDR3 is TGCGCCAGCAGCTCAAGGACAGTCTCGAACACTGAAGCTTTCTTT.

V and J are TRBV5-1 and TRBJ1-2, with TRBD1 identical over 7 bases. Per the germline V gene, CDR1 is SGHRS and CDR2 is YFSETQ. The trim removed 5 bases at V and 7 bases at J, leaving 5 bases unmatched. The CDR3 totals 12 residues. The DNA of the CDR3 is TGCGCCAGCAGACGACAGGGTGGTGGCTACACCTTC. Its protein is CASRRQGGGYTF.

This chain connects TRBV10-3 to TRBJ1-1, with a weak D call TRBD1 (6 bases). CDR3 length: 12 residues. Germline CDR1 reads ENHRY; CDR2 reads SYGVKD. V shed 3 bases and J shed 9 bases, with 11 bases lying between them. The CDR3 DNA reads TGTGCCATCAGTGACAGGGGAATGAAAGCTTTCTTT. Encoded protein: CAISDRGMKAFF.

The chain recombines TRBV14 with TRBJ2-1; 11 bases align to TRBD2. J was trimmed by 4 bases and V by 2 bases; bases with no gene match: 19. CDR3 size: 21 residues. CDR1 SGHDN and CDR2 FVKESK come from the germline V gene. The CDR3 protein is CASSQYRGTSGPNRFYNEQFF. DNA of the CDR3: TGTGCCAGCAGCCAATATCGGGGGACTAGCGGCCCAAACCGCTTTTACAATGAGCAGTTCTTC.

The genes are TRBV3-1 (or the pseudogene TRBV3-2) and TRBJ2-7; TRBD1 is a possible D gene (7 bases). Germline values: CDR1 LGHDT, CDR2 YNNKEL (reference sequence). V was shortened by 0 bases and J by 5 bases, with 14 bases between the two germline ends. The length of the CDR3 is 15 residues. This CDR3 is CASSQDGGTADEQYF. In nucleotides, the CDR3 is TGTGCCAGCAGCCAAGATGGAGGGACAGCCGACGAGCAGTACTTC.

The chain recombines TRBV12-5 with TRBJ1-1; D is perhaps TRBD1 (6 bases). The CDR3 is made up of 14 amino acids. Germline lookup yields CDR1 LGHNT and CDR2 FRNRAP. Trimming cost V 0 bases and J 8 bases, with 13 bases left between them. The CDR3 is CASGLVPTGTEAFF. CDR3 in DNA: TGTGCTAGTGGTTTGGTGCCCACAGGGACCGAAGCTTTCTTT.

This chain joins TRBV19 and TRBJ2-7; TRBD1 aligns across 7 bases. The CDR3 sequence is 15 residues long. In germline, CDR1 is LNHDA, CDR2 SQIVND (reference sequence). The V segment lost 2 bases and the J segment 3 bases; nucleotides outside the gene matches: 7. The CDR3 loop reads CASSIRSPGGYEQYF. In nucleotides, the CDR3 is TGTGCCAGTAGTATAAGGTCGCCAGGGGGCTACGAGCAGTACTTC.

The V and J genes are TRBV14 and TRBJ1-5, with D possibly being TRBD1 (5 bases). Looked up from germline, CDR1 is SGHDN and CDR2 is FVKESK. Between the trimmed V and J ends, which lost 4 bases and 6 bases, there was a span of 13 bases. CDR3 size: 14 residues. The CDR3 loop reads CASSLGGVGQPQHF. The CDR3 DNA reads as TGTGCCAGCAGCCTGGGGGGGGTCGGTCAGCCCCAGCATTTT.

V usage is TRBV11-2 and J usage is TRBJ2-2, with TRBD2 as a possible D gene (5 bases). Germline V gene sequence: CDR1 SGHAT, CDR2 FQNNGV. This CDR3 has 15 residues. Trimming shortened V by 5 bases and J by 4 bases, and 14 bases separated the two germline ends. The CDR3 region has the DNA TGTGCCAGCAGCCCAAGCGGAGCTCCCACCGGGGAGCTGTTTTTT. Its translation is CASSPSGAPTGELFF.

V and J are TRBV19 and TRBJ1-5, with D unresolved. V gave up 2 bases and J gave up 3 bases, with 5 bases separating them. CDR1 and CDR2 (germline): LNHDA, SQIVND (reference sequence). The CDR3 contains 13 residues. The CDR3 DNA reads TGTGCCAGTAGTATATACCTCAATCAGCCCCAGCATTTT. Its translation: CASSIYLNQPQHF.

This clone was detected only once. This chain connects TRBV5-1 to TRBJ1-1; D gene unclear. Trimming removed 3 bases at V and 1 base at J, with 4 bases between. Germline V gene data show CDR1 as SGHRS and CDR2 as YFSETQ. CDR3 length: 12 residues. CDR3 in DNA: TGCGCCAGCAGCTCGGGGAACACTGAAGCTTTCTTT. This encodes CASSSGNTEAFF.

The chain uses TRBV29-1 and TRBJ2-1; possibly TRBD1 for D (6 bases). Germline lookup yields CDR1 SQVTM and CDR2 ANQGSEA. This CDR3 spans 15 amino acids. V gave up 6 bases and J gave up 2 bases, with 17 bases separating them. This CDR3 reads CSVRSRGRTYNEQFF. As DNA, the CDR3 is TGCAGCGTCCGCAGCAGGGGACGGACCTACAATGAGCAGTTCTTC.

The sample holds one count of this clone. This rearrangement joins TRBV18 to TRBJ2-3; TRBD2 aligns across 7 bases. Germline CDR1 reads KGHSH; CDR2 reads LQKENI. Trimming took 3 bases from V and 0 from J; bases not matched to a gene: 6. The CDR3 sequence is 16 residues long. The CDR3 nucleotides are TGTGCCAGCTCACCGATAGCGGGTAGGAGCACAGATACGCAGTATTTT. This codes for CASSPIAGRSTDTQYF.

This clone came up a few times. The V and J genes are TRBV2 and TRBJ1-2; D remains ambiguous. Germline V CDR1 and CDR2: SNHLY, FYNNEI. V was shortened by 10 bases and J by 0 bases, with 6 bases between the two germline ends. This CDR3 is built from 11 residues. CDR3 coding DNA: TGTGCCATCACAGCTAACTATGGCTACACCTTC. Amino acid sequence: CAITANYGYTF.

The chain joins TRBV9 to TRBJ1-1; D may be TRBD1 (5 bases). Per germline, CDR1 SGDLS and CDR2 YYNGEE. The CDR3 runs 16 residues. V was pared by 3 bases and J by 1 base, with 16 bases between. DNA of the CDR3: TGTGCCAGCAGCGCTTCGTCCGGGGCCTCGAACACTGAAGCTTTCTTT. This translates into CASSASSGASNTEAFF.

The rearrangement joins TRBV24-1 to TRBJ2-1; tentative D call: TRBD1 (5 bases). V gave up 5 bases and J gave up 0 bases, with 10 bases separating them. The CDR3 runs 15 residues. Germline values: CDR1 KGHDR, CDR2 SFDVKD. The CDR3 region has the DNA TGTGCCACCAGTGCCGCACAGGCCTCCTACAATGAGCAGTTCTTC. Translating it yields CATSAAQASYNEQFF.

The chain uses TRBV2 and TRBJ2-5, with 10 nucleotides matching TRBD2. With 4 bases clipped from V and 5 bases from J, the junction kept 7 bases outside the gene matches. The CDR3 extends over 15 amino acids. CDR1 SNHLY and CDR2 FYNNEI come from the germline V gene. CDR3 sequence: CASSVALAGAETQYF. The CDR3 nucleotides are TGTGCCAGCAGTGTAGCGCTAGCGGGAGCGGAGACCCAGTACTTC. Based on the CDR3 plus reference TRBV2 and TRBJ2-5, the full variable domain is EPEVTQTPSHQVTQMGQEVILRCVPISNHLYFYWYRQILGQKVEFLVSFYNNEISEKSEIFDDQFSVERPDGSNFTLKIRSTKLEDSAMYFCASSVALAGAETQYFGPGTRLLVL.

The CDR3 region has the DNA TGTGCCAGCAGCCAAGGACTAGCGGGGAACTCCTACGAGCAGTACTTC. Translation: CASSQGLAGNSYEQYF. The V call is TRBV4-2, the J call TRBJ2-7; the match to TRBD2 covers 11 bases. The length of the CDR3 is 16 residues. V was pared by 1 base and J by 0 bases, with 2 bases of the junction left unmatched. Germline values: CDR1 LGHNA, CDR2 YNFKEQ.

The CDR3 sequence is CATASQANTEAFF. DNA of the CDR3: TGTGCCACCGCGTCCCAGGCAAACACTGAAGCTTTCTTT. This chain joins TRBV2 and TRBJ1-1; D uncertain. CDR1 SNHLY and CDR2 FYNNEI come from the germline V gene. V gave up 10 bases and J gave up 2 bases, with 14 bases separating them. The CDR3 has 13 amino acids.

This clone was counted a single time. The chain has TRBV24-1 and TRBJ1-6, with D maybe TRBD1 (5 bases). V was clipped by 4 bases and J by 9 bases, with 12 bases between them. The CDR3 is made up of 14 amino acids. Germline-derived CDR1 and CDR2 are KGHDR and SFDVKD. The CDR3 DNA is TGTGCCACCAGTGACCCGGGGCCATCTTCACCCCTCCACTTT. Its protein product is CATSDPGPSSPLHF.